Listed here are 29 T cell receptor beta chains from one sample, sequenced in a study of graft-versus-host responses after intestinal transplantation. The table came from immunoSEQ multiplex PCR; TCRdb's copy has only in-frame clones and leaves some out. The sample shows about 84,000 clones, 80% to 95% of them seen only once. Antigens for these TCRs are unknown. The material sequenced was unstimulated CD4+ T cells sorted from spleen or lymph node cells, taken before transplant. The source is a human donor who was the organ donor for an intestinal transplant.

In regard to this clone: This CDR3 is also generated by other DNA sequences in the sample. This sequence joins TRBV19 and TRBJ2-6; a weak D match, TRBD1 (5 bases). Trimming left V 4 bases short and J 1 base short, with 8 bases between. The CDR3 sequence is 15 residues long. CDR1 is LNHDA, CDR2 SQIVND, per germline (reference sequence). The CDR3 is CASSTPGSGANVLTF. The CDR3 nucleotides read TGTGCCAGTAGTACCCCAGGGTCTGGGGCCAACGTCCTGACTTTC.

This chain uses TRBV10-1 with TRBJ2-1; D is uncertain. V was cut by 2 bases and J by 4 bases, with 9 bases left in between. Germline lookup yields CDR1 WNHNN and CDR2 SYGVQD (reference sequence). The CDR3 runs to 14 residues. In DNA, the CDR3 is TGCGCCAGCAGTGAGCGGCTAGAATACAATGAGCAGTTCTTC. Amino acid sequence: CASSERLEYNEQFF.

V and J are TRBV2 and TRBJ1-1, with TRBD1 matching over 10 bases. After removal of 5 bases from V and 0 bases from J, the junction contained 3 bases not matched to a gene. The CDR3 has 15 residues. From germline, CDR1 is SNHLY and CDR2 FYNNEI. The CDR3 nucleotides are TGTGCCAGCAGTAGACAGGGGGCGATGAACACTGAAGCTTTCTTT. Its translation is CASSRQGAMNTEAFF.

This clone appeared once. V usage is TRBV7-9 and J usage is TRBJ2-1; no clear D gene. CDR3 length: 11 residues. V lost 4 bases and J 5 bases, leaving 3 bases between the germline ends. From germline, CDR1 is SEHNR and CDR2 FQNEAQ (reference sequence). The CDR3 sequence is CASSYNNEQFF. CDR3 bases: TGTGCCAGCAGCTACAACAATGAGCAGTTCTTC.

V gene TRBV2 combines with J gene TRBJ1-5; D remains ambiguous. Per germline, CDR1 SNHLY and CDR2 FYNNEI. Trimming removed 1 base from V and 5 bases from J, with 9 bases in between. The CDR3 covers 14 residues. CDR3 nucleotides: TGTGCCAGCAGTGAAGGGTTCGGGGATCAGCCCCAGCATTTT. Its protein product is CASSEGFGDQPQHF.

The J gene is TRBJ1-4, the V gene TRBV21-1; TRBD1, as called in the table, went unchecked against the DNA. TRBV21-1 represents a pseudogene. This CDR3 comprises 15 residues. The CDR3 DNA reads as TGTGCCAGCAGCACATCCGGGACAGGGAATGAAAAACTGTTTTTT. This encodes CASSTSGTGNEKLFF.

J is TRBJ1-1 and V is TRBV19; 8 bases align to TRBD1. Unmatched junction bases numbered 8, after V lost 3 bases and J lost 5 bases. This CDR3 has 15 residues. Looked up from germline, CDR1 is LNHDA and CDR2 is SQIVND (reference sequence). The CDR3 loop is CASSILGRGRTEAFF. CDR3 bases: TGTGCCAGTAGTATCCTCGGCAGGGGGCGAACTGAAGCTTTCTTT.

The chain links TRBV7-2 to TRBJ2-5; D is perhaps TRBD2 (5 bases). CDR3 length equals 11 residues. V lost 6 bases and J 7 bases, leaving 9 bases between the germline ends. Germline loops: CDR1 SGHTA, CDR2 FQGNSA. The DNA for the CDR3 is TGTGCCAGCAGACTAGTGGGGACCCAGTACTTC. This encodes CASRLVGTQYF.

J is TRBJ1-3 and V is TRBV19; 7 bases are a match to TRBD1. The V and J ends lost 5 bases and 1 base, in that order; junction bases with no gene match: 5. The CDR3 is 15 residues long. The germline V gene has CDR1 LNHDA and CDR2 SQIVND (reference sequence). CDR3 in amino acids: CASSADRASGNTIYF. The CDR3 DNA follows: TGTGCCAGTAGTGCTGACAGGGCTTCTGGAAACACCATATATTTT.

This chain joins TRBV5-1 and TRBJ2-5, with 9 bases aligning to TRBD2. V lost 1 base, J lost 4 bases, and 8 bases stayed unmatched. This CDR3 comprises 16 residues. Germline values: CDR1 SGHRS, CDR2 YFSETQ. The CDR3 DNA sequence: TGCGCCAGCAGCTTGAATGTCGCGGGAGGGGGAGAGACCCAGTACTTC. Translating it yields CASSLNVAGGGETQYF.

The rearrangement links TRBV28 to TRBJ2-1; D gene ambiguous. Germline V CDR1 and CDR2: MDHEN, SYDVKM. The germline V and J ends were trimmed by 2 bases and 2 bases, with 13 bases remaining between them. The CDR3 is 16 residues long. The CDR3 reads CASSLDPALTYNEQFF. The CDR3 DNA sequence: TGTGCCAGCAGTTTAGATCCAGCGCTGACCTACAATGAGCAGTTCTTC.

The J gene is TRBJ1-2, the V gene TRBV30; 9 nucleotides match TRBD1. V was clipped by 3 bases and J by 9 bases; unmatched bases: 5. Germline V CDR1 and CDR2: GTSNPN, SVGIG (reference sequence). The CDR3 extends over 12 amino acids. The CDR3 loop reads CAWRGDRVRYTF. The CDR3 nucleotides read TGTGCCTGGAGGGGGGACAGGGTACGCTACACCTTC.

The chain carries TRBV4-1 and TRBJ1-2; 8 positions match TRBD1. Germline-derived CDR1 and CDR2 are MGHRA and YSYEKL. The J segment lost 6 bases and the V segment lost 5 bases, leaving 11 bases of the junction unmatched. The CDR3 contains 15 residues. The CDR3 region has the DNA TGCGCCAGCAGCGTGGGACAGGCGACTTTTAATGGCTACACCTTC. This encodes CASSVGQATFNGYTF.

The chain carries TRBV19 and TRBJ1-1; no firm D call. Germline V gives CDR1 LNHDA, CDR2 SQIVND (reference sequence). V was shortened by 4 bases and J by 1 base, with 10 bases between the two germline ends. The CDR3 is 14 amino acids. In DNA, the CDR3 is TGTGCCAGTAGTAAAAAGAACAGGAACACTGAAGCTTTCTTT. Amino acid sequence: CASSKKNRNTEAFF.

The chain joins TRBV15 to TRBJ1-5; a weak D match, TRBD1 (5 bases). Germline CDR1 is LNHNV and CDR2 is YYDKDF (reference sequence). V shed 1 base and J shed 4 bases, with 17 bases lying between them. The CDR3 is 17 amino acids. In nucleotides, the CDR3 is TGTGCCACCAGCAGAGTAGGGGAAGGAGCCATAAATCAGCCCCAGCATTTT. Translation gives CATSRVGEGAINQPQHF.

V gene TRBV2 combines with J gene TRBJ1-3, with a weak D call TRBD1 (5 bases). The CDR3 is made up of 14 amino acids. V dropped 6 bases and J dropped 0 bases, with 9 bases sitting between them. Germline loops: CDR1 SNHLY, CDR2 FYNNEI. CDR3 nucleotide sequence: TGTGCCAGCAGATGGACAACCTCTGGAAACACCATATATTTT. It translates to CASRWTTSGNTIYF.

V is TRBV7-9 and J is TRBJ1-2, with TRBD1 matching over 8 bases. The CDR3 has 15 amino acids. The J segment lost 4 bases and the V segment lost 4 bases, leaving 8 bases of the junction unmatched. Germline lookup yields CDR1 SEHNR and CDR2 FQNEAQ (reference sequence). The CDR3 spells CASSSWTGRPYGYTF. CDR3 nucleotide sequence: TGTGCCAGCAGCTCATGGACAGGGCGACCCTATGGCTACACCTTC. The full variable domain, with the rest looked up from reference TRBV7-9 and TRBJ1-2, is DTGVSQNPRHKITKRGQNVTFRCDPISEHNRLYWYRQTLGQGPEFLTYFQNEAQLEKSRLLSDRFSAERPKGSFSTLEIQRTEQGDSAMYLCASSSWTGRPYGYTFGSGTRLTVV.

In this sample, this clone turned up once. V is TRBV5-1 and J is TRBJ2-3; 10 nucleotides line up with TRBD2. With 1 base clipped from V and 3 bases from J, the junction kept 5 bases outside the gene matches. The CDR3 covers 16 residues. The germline V gene has CDR1 SGHRS and CDR2 YFSETQ. CDR3 DNA: TGCGCCAGCAGCTTGTTGAGCGGGAGGGTTACAGATACGCAGTATTTT. Its translation is CASSLLSGRVTDTQYF. The entire variable domain, with the rest obtained from reference TRBV5-1 and TRBJ2-3, is as follows: KAGVTQTPRYLIKTRGQQVTLSCSPISGHRSVSWYQQTPGQGLQFLFEYFSETQRNKGNFPGRFSGRQFSNSRSEMNVSTLELGDSALYLCASSLLSGRVTDTQYFGPGTRLTVL.

This clone came up once. V and J are TRBV10-3 and TRBJ2-5; 8 positions agree with TRBD1. Trimming removed 3 bases from V and 5 bases from J; junction bases left unmatched: 8. The germline V gene encodes CDR1 ENHRY and CDR2 SYGVKD. The CDR3 covers 15 residues. CDR3 residues: CAISERDRRMETQYF. Here the CDR3 DNA reads TGTGCCATCAGTGAAAGGGACAGGAGAATGGAGACCCAGTACTTC.

This chain uses TRBV7-2 with TRBJ1-5, with a weak D call TRBD1 (5 bases). The CDR3 spans 17 residues. V was trimmed by 3 bases and J by 4 bases, leaving 19 bases between them. The germline CDR1 and CDR2 sequences are SGHTA and FQGNSA. In DNA, the CDR3 is TGTGCCAGCAGCTTCAGGCACTTGGGGGGTAAGAATCAGCCCCAGCATTTT. Protein product: CASSFRHLGGKNQPQHF. The full variable domain, its missing parts supplied by reference TRBV7-2 and TRBJ1-5, is GAGVSQSPSNKVTEKGKDVELRCDPISGHTALYWYRQSLGQGLEFLIYFQGNSAPDKSGLPSDRFSAERTGGSVSTLTIQRTQQEDSAVYLCASSFRHLGGKNQPQHFGDGTRLSIL.

The sample holds one count of this clone. The chain employs TRBV2 and TRBJ2-7; 7 bases match TRBD1. The length of the CDR3 is 13 residues. The V gene's germline CDR1 is SNHLY and CDR2 FYNNEI. Germline trimming cut 4 bases from V and 2 bases from J; bases unmatched to any gene: 2. CDR3 sequence reads: CASSVGQPYEQYF. CDR3 bases: TGTGCCAGCAGTGTGGGACAGCCCTACGAGCAGTACTTC.

This clone was seen a few times. The V gene is TRBV5-1, the J gene TRBJ1-4; TRBD1 might be the D (6 bases). Germline V gene lookup returns CDR1 SGHRS and CDR2 YFSETQ. The V end lost 2 bases, the J end lost 8 bases, and 13 bases lay between the germline ends. The CDR3 extends over 14 amino acids. The CDR3 protein is CASSFGGRGEKLFF. The CDR3 DNA is TGCGCCAGCAGCTTTGGGGGCCGCGGGGAAAAACTGTTTTTT.

The CDR3 region is CASITTRLPYEQYF. The DNA of the CDR3 is TGTGCCAGCATCACGACCAGGCTCCCCTACGAGCAGTACTTC. This chain joins TRBV6-1 and TRBJ2-5; D not certain. The DNA end is more similar to TRBJ2-7, so the J call may be wrong. The CDR3 runs 14 residues. Germline-derived CDR1 and CDR2 are MNHNS and SASEGT.

The chain joins TRBV6-5 to TRBJ1-1, with D perhaps TRBD1 (6 bases). The V and J ends lost 7 bases and 0 bases respectively, with 15 bases between them. Germline V gene lookup returns CDR1 MNHEY and CDR2 SVGAGI. The CDR3 extends over 15 amino acids. The CDR3 region has the DNA TGTGCCAGCACCCCACAGGGACACATGAACACTGAAGCTTTCTTT. It is translated as CASTPQGHMNTEAFF.

The gene calls are TRBV12-5 and TRBJ2-3; 11 nucleotides align to TRBD2. Germline V CDR1 and CDR2: LGHNT, FRNRAP. J lost 4 bases, V lost 6 bases, and 3 bases had no gene match. The CDR3 consists of 14 residues. The CDR3 is CASGTSGSSDTQYF. The CDR3 nucleotides read TGTGCTAGTGGCACTAGCGGGAGCTCAGATACGCAGTATTTT.

The chain joins TRBV11-3 to TRBJ2-1; tentative D call: TRBD2 (6 bases). CDR3 size: 12 residues. The germline V and J ends were trimmed by 4 bases and 10 bases, with 11 bases remaining between them. Germline V lookup: CDR1 SGHNT, CDR2 YENEEA. CDR3 protein: CASSSPGREQFF. CDR3 coding DNA: TGTGCCAGCAGCTCCCCAGGGAGGGAGCAGTTCTTC.

The chain combines TRBV7-9 with TRBJ1-6, with a weak D call TRBD1 (6 bases). The germline V gene has CDR1 SEHNR and CDR2 FQNEAQ (reference sequence). The CDR3 totals 15 residues. Trimming removed 4 bases from V and 7 bases from J, with 14 bases in between. The CDR3 reads CASSSVQGRNSPLHF. CDR3 sequence (DNA): TGTGCCAGCAGCTCCGTCCAGGGGAGAAATTCACCCCTCCACTTT.

This chain links TRBV30 with TRBJ1-5, with a weak D call TRBD1 (5 bases). The length of the CDR3 is 13 residues. Germline CDR1 reads GTSNPN; CDR2 reads SVGIG (reference sequence). V was shortened by 5 bases and J by 4 bases, with 12 bases between the two germline ends. The CDR3 DNA reads TGTGCCTGGGACCATAAGGGGAATCAGCCCCAGCATTTT. Its protein is CAWDHKGNQPQHF.

The chain carries TRBV7-9 and TRBJ2-2, with D maybe TRBD1 (5 bases). The CDR3 is 16 amino acids. Germline lookup yields CDR1 SEHNR and CDR2 FQNEAQ (reference sequence). V lost 5 bases, J lost 0 bases, and 13 bases lay in between. This chain's CDR3 is CASSPQTAPNTGELFF. Written as DNA, the CDR3 is TGTGCCAGCAGCCCCCAGACAGCCCCGAACACCGGGGAGCTGTTTTTT. The full variable domain, completed using reference TRBV7-9 and TRBJ2-2, is DTGVSQNPRHKITKRGQNVTFRCDPISEHNRLYWYRQTLGQGPEFLTYFQNEAQLEKSRLLSDRFSAERPKGSFSTLEIQRTEQGDSAMYLCASSPQTAPNTGELFFGEGSRLTVL.